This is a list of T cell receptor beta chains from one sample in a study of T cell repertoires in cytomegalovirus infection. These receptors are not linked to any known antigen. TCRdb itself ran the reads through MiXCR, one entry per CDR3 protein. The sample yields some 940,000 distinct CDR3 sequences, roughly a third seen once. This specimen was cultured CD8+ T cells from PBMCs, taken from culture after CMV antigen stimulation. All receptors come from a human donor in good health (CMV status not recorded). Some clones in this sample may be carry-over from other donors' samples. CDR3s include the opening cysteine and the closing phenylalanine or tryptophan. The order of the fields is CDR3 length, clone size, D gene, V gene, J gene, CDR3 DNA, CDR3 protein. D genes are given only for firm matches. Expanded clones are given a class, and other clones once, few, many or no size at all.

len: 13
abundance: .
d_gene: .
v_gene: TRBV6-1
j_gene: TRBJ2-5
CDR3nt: TGTGCCAGCAGTCGAACTAGGTTTGAGACCCAGTACTTC
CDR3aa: CASSRTRFETQYF

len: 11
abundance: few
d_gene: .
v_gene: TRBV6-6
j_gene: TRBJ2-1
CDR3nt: TGTGCCAGCATTAAAGGAAATGAGCAGTTCTTC
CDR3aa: CASIKGNEQFF

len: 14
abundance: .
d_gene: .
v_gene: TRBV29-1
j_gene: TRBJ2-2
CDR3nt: TGCAGCGTTGAAGGGACATGGGGGACCGGGGAGCTGTTTTTT
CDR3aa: CSVEGTWGTGELFF

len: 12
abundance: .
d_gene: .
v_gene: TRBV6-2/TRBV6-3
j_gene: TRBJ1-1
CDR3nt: TGTGCCAGCGCCTTGACAGTGACTGAAGCTTTCTTT
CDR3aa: CASALTVTEAFF

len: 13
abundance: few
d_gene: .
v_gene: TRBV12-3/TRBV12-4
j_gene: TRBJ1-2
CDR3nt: TGTGCCAGCAGCTACGACGGGTACTATGGCTACACCTTC
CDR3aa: CASSYDGYYGYTF

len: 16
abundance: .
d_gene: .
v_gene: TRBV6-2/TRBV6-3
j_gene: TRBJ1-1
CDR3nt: TGTGCCAGCAGTTACGACAGGTTCGGGGGGAACACTGAAGCTTTCTTT
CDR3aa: CASSYDRFGGNTEAFF

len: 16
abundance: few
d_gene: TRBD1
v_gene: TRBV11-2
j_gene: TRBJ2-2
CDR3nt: TGTGCCAGCACCGGGGGGAGGACAGGGGACCAGGGGGAGCTGTTTTTT
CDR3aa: CASTGGRTGDQGELFF

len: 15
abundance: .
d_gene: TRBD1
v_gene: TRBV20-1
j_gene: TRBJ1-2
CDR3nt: TGCAGTGCTAGGGACAGGGGGGGATCCCGCTATGGCTACACCTTC
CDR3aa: CSARDRGGSRYGYTF

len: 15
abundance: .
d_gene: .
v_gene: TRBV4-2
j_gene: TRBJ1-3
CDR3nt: TGTGCCAGCAGCCAAAGGGACACGGGTAGAAACACCATATATTTT
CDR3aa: CASSQRDTGRNTIYF

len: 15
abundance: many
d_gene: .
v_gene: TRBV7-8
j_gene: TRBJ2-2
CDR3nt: TGTGCCAGCAGCGCTCGTAGCGCGAACACCGGGGAGCTGTTTTTT
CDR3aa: CASSARSANTGELFF

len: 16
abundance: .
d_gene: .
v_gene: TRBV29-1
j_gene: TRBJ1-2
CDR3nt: TGCAGCGTCACCCCTCCATCGACAGATTTCACTTATGGCTACACCTTC
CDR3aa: CSVTPPSTDFTYGYTF

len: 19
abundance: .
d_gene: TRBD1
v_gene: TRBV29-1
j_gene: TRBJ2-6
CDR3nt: TGCAGCGTTGAAGCCCCCGGGACAGGAATTTTCTCTGGGGCCAACGTCCTGACTTTC
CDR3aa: CSVEAPGTGIFSGANVLTF

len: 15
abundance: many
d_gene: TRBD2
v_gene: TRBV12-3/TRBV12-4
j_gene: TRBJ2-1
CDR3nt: TGTGCCAGCAGCCCTCCGGGACTACCTTACAATGAGCAGTTCTTC
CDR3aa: CASSPPGLPYNEQFF

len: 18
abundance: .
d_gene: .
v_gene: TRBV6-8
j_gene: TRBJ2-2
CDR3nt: TGTGCCAGCAGTTTGAAGGGGGACAGCCTTAGCGGCACCGGGGAGCTGTTTTTT
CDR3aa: CASSLKGDSLSGTGELFF

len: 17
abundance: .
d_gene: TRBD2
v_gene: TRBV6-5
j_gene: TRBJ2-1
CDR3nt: TGTGCCAGCAGTTACTTGGTAGCGGGGGTCCAATACAATGAGCAGTTCTTC
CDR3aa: CASSYLVAGVQYNEQFF

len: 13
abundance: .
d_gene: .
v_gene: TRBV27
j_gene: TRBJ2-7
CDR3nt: TGTGCCAGCAGTCTAGGTACAGCTAGGGAGCAGTACTTC
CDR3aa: CASSLGTAREQYF

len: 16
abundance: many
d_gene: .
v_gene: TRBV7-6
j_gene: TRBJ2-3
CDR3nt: TGTGCCAGCAGCTTAGCGGGCGGGGGCCTCACAGATACGCAGTATTTT
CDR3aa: CASSLAGGGLTDTQYF

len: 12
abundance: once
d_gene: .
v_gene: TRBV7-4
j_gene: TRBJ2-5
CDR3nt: TGTGCCAGCAGCCCTGGCCCACCGACCCAGTACTTC
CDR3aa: CASSPGPPTQYF

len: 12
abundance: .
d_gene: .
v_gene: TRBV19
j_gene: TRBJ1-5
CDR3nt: TGTGCCAGTCGGACGGACGGATTCGTGTGGCATTTT
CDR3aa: CASRTDGFVWHF

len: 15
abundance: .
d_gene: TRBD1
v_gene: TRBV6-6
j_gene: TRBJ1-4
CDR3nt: TGTGCCAGCAGTTACACGACAGGGCCTAATGAAAAACTGTTTTTT
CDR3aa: CASSYTTGPNEKLFF

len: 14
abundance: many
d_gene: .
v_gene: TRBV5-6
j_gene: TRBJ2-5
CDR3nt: TGTGCCAGCAGCTTGGAGGTATTCCAAGAGACCCAGTACTTC
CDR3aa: CASSLEVFQETQYF

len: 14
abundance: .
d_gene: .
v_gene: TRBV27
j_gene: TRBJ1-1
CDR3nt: TGTGCCAGCAATCCCCGGGGTTTGGGCACTGAAGCTTTCTTT
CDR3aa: CASNPRGLGTEAFF

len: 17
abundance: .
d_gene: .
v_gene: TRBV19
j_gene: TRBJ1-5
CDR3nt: TGTGCCAGTAGCCCCGGGGGGGGGTCTAGCAGCAATCAGCCCCAGCATTTT
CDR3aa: CASSPGGGSSSNQPQHF

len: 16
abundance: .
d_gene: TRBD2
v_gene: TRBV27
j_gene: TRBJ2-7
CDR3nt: TGTGCCAGCAGCCCATCGGCGGGGGGCTTCTCCTACGAGCAGTACTTC
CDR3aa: CASSPSAGGFSYEQYF

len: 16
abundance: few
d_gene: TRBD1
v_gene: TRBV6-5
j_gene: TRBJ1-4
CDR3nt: TGTGCCAGCAGTTACCAAACCGGGACAGTTAGTGAAAAACTGTTTTTT
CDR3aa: CASSYQTGTVSEKLFF

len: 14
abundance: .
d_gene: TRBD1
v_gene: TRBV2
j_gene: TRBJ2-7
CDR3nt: TGTGCCTGCCTCGGGACAGGGGGCCAGTACGAGCAGTACTTC
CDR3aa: CACLGTGGQYEQYF

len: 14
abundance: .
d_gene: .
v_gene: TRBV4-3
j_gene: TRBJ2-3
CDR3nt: TGCGCCAGCAGCCAACAACAGGGTACAGATACGCAGTATTTT
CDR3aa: CASSQQQGTDTQYF

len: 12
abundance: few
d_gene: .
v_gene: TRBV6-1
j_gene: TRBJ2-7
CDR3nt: TGTGCCACAGAGGACAGAGCCTACGAGCAGTACTTC
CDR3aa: CATEDRAYEQYF

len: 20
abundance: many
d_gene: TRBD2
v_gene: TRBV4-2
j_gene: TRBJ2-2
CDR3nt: TGTGCCAGCAGCCGCGATAGGGGGCAGTCGACTAGCGGGGGGCGGGGGGAGCTGTTTTTT
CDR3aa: CASSRDRGQSTSGGRGELFF

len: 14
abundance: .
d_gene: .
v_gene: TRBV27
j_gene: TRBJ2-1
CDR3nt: TGTGCCAGCAGCCTGACCCTCTCCTACAATGAGCAGTTCTTC
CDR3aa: CASSLTLSYNEQFF

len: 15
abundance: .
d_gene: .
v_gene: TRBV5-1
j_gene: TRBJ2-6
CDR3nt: TGCGCCAGTGCGACAGGCTACTCTGGGGCCAACGTCCTGACTTTC
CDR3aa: CASATGYSGANVLTF

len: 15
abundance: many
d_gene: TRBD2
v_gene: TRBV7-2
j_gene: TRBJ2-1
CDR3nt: TGTGCCAGCAGCTTAGAGAGCGGGAGATACAATGAGCAGTTCTTC
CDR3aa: CASSLESGRYNEQFF